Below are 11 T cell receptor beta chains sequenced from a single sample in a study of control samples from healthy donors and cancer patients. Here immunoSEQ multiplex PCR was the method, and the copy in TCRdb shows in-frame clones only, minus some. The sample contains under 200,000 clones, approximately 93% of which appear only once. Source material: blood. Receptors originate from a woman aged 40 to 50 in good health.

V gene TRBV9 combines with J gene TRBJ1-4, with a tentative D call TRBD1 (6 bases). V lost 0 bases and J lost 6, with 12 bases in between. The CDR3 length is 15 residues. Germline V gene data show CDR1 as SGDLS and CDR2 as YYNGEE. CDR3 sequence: CASSVDSGVDEKLFF. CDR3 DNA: TGTGCCAGCAGCGTAGACTCAGGGGTAGATGAAAAACTGTTTTTT.

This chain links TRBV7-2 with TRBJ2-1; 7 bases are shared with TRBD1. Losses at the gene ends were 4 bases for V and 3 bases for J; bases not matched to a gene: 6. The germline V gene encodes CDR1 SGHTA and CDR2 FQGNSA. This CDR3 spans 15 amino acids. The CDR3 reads CASSSTAGGYNEQFF. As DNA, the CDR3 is TGTGCCAGCAGCTCCACGGCAGGGGGCTACAATGAGCAGTTCTTC.

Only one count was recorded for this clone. CDR3 sequence: CAWSGTENQPQHF. CDR3 DNA: TGTGCCTGGAGTGGGACAGAGAATCAGCCCCAGCATTTT. The chain links TRBV30 to TRBJ1-5; D is possibly TRBD1 (6 bases). Germline V lookup: CDR1 GTSNPN, CDR2 SVGIG (reference sequence). V was cut by 1 base and J by 4 bases, with 8 bases left in between. This CDR3 is built from 13 residues.

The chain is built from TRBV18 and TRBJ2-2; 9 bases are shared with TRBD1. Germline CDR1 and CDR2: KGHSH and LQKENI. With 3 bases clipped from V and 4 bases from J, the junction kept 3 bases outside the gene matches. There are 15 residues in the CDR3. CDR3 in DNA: TGTGCCAGCTCACCGCCGGACAGGGGCACCGGGGAGCTGTTTTTT. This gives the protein CASSPPDRGTGELFF.

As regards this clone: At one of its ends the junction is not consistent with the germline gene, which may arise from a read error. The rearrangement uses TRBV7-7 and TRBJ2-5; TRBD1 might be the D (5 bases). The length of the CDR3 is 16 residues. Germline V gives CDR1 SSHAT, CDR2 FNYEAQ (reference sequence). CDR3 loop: CASSLVVGGRAETQYF. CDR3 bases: TGTGCTAGCAGCTTAGTGGTTGGCGGCAGGGCGGAGACCCAGTACTTC.

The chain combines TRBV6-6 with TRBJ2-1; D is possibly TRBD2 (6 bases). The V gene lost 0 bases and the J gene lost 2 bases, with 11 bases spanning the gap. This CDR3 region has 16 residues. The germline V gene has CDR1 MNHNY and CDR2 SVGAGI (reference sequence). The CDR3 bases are TGTGCCAGCAGTTACTCTACGGCGGGGACCTACAATGAGCAGTTCTTC. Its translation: CASSYSTAGTYNEQFF.

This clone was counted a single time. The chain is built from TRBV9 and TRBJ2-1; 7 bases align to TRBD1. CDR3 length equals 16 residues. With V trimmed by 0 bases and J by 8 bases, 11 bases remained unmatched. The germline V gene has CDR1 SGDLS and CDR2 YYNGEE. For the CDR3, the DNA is TGTGCCAGCAGCGTAGCACAGGGGAACGAGGGGGATGAGCAGTTCTTC. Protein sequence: CASSVAQGNEGDEQFF.

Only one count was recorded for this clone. The CDR3 DNA follows: TGCAGCGTTGTCTATCAGGACCCTGCTGGCTACACCTTC. It codes for CSVVYQDPAGYTF. The V gene is TRBV29-1, the J gene TRBJ1-2, with D unresolved. The V end was cut by 4 bases, the J end by 7 bases, with 16 bases between. CDR1 is SQVTM, CDR2 ANQGSEA, per germline. The CDR3 is made up of 13 amino acids.

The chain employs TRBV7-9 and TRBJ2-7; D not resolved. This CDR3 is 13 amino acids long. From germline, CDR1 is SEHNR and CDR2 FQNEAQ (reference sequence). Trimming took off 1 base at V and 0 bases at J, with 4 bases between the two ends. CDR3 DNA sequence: TGTGCCAGCAGCTTAGACCGCTCCTACGAGCAGTACTTC. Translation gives CASSLDRSYEQYF.

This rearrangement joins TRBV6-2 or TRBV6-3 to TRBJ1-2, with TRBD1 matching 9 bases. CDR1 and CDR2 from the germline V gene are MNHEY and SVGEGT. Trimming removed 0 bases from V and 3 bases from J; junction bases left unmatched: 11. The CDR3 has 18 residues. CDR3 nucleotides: TGTGCCAGCAGTTACTCGAGGTTGGACAGGGGAAAGGACTATGGCTACACCTTC. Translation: CASSYSRLDRGKDYGYTF.

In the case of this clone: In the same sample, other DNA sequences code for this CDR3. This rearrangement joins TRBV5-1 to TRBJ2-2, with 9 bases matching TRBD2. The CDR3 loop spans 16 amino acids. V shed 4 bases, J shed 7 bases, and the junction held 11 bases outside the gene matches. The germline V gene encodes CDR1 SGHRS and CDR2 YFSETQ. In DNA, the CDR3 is TGCGCCAGCAGCCTACTGGGCGGGGGGGCCGGCGGGGAGCTGTTTTTT. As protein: CASSLLGGGAGGELFF. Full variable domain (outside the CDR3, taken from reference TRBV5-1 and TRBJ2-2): KAGVTQTPRYLIKTRGQQVTLSCSPISGHRSVSWYQQTPGQGLQFLFEYFSETQRNKGNFPGRFSGRQFSNSRSEMNVSTLELGDSALYLCASSLLGGGAGGELFFGEGSRLTVL.